The 25 T cell receptor beta chains below all came from one sample that was sequenced in a study of regulatory T cells in long-lasting Graves disease. Time point denoted: newly diagnosed GD, antithyroid drugs for less than 3 months. Preparation of the TCR library used RNA extracted from PBMCs. Libraries of TCR beta came from iRepertoire HTBI primers plus Arm-PCR of CDR3 regions. TCRdb used MiXCR to reprocess the multiplex PCR reads, holding one entry per CDR3 protein. Of 500,000 to 700,000 distinct CDR3 sequences listed, 15% to 20% are singletons. This sample also belongs to another study, concerning T cells in Graves' hyperthyroidism and ophthalmopathy.

Material: peripheral blood mononuclear cells (PBMCs), obtained at new diagnosis, from a patient treated with antithyroid drugs. These receptors originate from a woman aged 25 to 39 with Graves disease.

This clonotype was found many times. The chain carries TRBV20-1 and TRBJ1-2; possibly TRBD1 for D (6 bases). Trimming pared 6 bases from V and 5 bases from J, leaving 19 bases between. The CDR3 has 14 amino acids. Germline V gene lookup returns CDR1 DFQATT and CDR2 SNEGSKA (reference sequence). The CDR3 reads CSAPHGGGAYGYTF. In DNA form, the CDR3 reads TGCAGTGCCCCTCACGGGGGGGGGGCATATGGCTACACCTTC.

CDR3 protein: CASSPPLAEQFF. Written as DNA, the CDR3 is TGTGCCAGCTCACCCCCGCTGGCTGAGCAGTTCTTC. The rearrangement uses TRBV18 and TRBJ2-1; D ambiguous. With 3 bases removed from V and 9 bases from J, the gap between germline ends came to 9 bases. The CDR3 contains 12 residues. CDR1 and CDR2 from the germline V gene are KGHSH and LQKENI.

The chain uses TRBV5-4 and TRBJ2-2; D uncertain. The germline CDR1 and CDR2 sequences are SGHNT and YYREEE (reference sequence). This CDR3 contains 15 residues. V was shortened by 0 bases and J by 0 bases, with 6 bases between the two germline ends. The CDR3 DNA sequence: TGTGCCAGCAGCTTGGCCCTTTCGAACACCGGGGAGCTGTTTTTT. Its translation is CASSLALSNTGELFF.

The V gene is TRBV5-5, the J gene TRBJ1-1, with 9 bases aligning to TRBD1. V lost 0 bases, J lost 3 bases, and 9 bases stayed unmatched. Germline V gene lookup returns CDR1 SGHKS and CDR2 YYEKEE (reference sequence). The CDR3 is made up of 17 amino acids. The CDR3 DNA sequence: TGTGCCAGCAGCTTGGGAAAGTCCCGGGACAGGGACACTGAAGCTTTCTTT. Amino acid sequence: CASSLGKSRDRDTEAFF. Variable domain in full (rest from reference TRBV5-5 and TRBJ1-1): DAGVTQSPTHLIKTRGQQVTLRCSPISGHKSVSWYQQVLGQGPQFIFQYYEKEERGRGNFPDRFSARQFPNYSSELNVNALLLGDSALYLCASSLGKSRDRDTEAFFGQGTRLTVV.

J is TRBJ2-5 and V is TRBV20-1; TRBD2 aligns across 7 bases. CDR1 is DFQATT and CDR2 is SNEGSKA in the germline V gene (reference sequence). V shed 6 bases, J shed 4 bases, and the junction held 14 bases outside the gene matches. The CDR3 consists of 15 residues. This CDR3 is CSAQTVAGVGETQYF. The DNA for the CDR3 is TGCAGTGCCCAGACAGTGGCGGGAGTTGGAGAGACCCAGTACTTC.

There are many counts of this clonotype. V usage is TRBV6-1 and J usage is TRBJ2-6; maybe TRBD2 (6 bases). V lost 5 bases and J 4 bases, leaving 15 bases between the germline ends. The CDR3 is 16 residues long. The germline gives CDR1 MNHNS, CDR2 SASEGT. The CDR3 DNA sequence: TGTGCCAGCAGTCGGGAGCTAAGGTTCGGGGCCAACGTCCTGACTTTC. Residues: CASSRELRFGANVLTF.

V usage is TRBV30 and J usage is TRBJ2-1; 15 bases are shared with TRBD2. V was pared by 8 bases and J by 7 bases, with 18 bases of the junction left unmatched. The V gene's germline CDR1 is GTSNPN and CDR2 SVGIG (reference sequence). This CDR3 comprises 18 residues. The CDR3 region is CARSGFPGLAGGYNEQFF. CDR3 in DNA: TGTGCCCGGTCTGGTTTTCCTGGACTAGCGGGAGGGTATAATGAGCAGTTCTTC.

This clonotype has ten or more counts. The gene calls are TRBV7-8 and TRBJ1-5; a weak D match, TRBD1 (5 bases). The ends were cut back, 1 base at V and 7 bases at J, with 14 bases in the middle. The V gene's germline CDR1 is SGHVS and CDR2 FQNEAQ. The CDR3 contains 15 residues. The CDR3 DNA is TGTGCCAGCAGCTTAGGCGGGGACTTGGGGCAGCCCCAGCATTTT. It codes for CASSLGGDLGQPQHF.

This clonotype was seen many times. The chain carries TRBV6-5 and TRBJ2-3; D perhaps matches TRBD2 (6 bases). The CDR3 extends over 13 amino acids. The V and J ends lost 0 bases and 9 bases respectively, with 10 bases between them. Germline V gene data show CDR1 as MNHEY and CDR2 as SVGAGI. The CDR3 bases are TGTGCCAGCAGTTACTCATTCCGGGAGACGCAGTATTTT. This codes for CASSYSFRETQYF.

This clonotype was seen at least ten times. The genes are TRBV28 and TRBJ1-2; 8 bases align to TRBD1. CDR3 size: 14 residues. V lost 4 bases to trimming and J lost 9 bases; unmatched junction nucleotides: 10. The germline V gene encodes CDR1 MDHEN and CDR2 SYDVKM. CDR3 coding DNA: TGTGCCAGCAGTTCGTCACAGGGGGATGAACGCTACACCTTC. Protein sequence: CASSSSQGDERYTF.

This clonotype was seen repeatedly, ten times or more. The chain recombines TRBV6-1 with TRBJ2-7; 16 bases fit TRBD2. Germline-derived CDR1 and CDR2 are MNHNS and SASEGT. V shed 5 bases, J shed 1 base, and the junction held 11 bases outside the gene matches. CDR3 size: 19 residues. The CDR3 loop is CASSRQPPGLAGGSYEQYF. The CDR3 DNA sequence: TGTGCCAGCAGTAGACAACCTCCGGGACTAGCGGGAGGGTCCTACGAGCAGTACTTC.

Concerning this clonotype itself: Sequence at one end of the junction differs from germline and may be a read error. This chain links TRBV20-1 with TRBJ2-1; D is ambiguous. The CDR3 contains 11 residues. The germline gives CDR1 DFQATT, CDR2 SNEGSKA (reference sequence). The CDR3 bases are TGCAGTGCTAGAGGAGACAATGAGAAGTTCTTC. Protein: CSARGDNEKFF.

This clonotype was picked up a small number of times. The chain combines TRBV6-5 with TRBJ2-2, with 9 bases matching TRBD1. Germline CDR1 is MNHEY and CDR2 is SVGAGI. Trimming cost V 7 bases and J 6 bases; bases outside gene matches: 12. The length of the CDR3 is 16 residues. CDR3: CASTVTDRGAPGELFF. The CDR3, as DNA: TGTGCCAGCACAGTTACCGACAGGGGGGCTCCCGGGGAGCTGTTTTTT.

About this clonotype: A much larger clone is a single base away; this may be a read error. The gene calls are TRBV29-1 and TRBJ1-1; D remains unclear. The CDR3 contains 14 residues. Trimming shortened V by 6 bases and J by 4 bases, and 18 bases separated the two germline ends. CDR1 and CDR2 (germline): SQVTM, ANQGSEA. The CDR3 is CSVAVPGSSTEAFF. The CDR3 nucleotides are TGCAGCGTCGCGGTCCCGGGGTCGAGCACTGAAGCTTTCTTT.

Ten or more counts support this clonotype. The chain has TRBV7-2 and TRBJ2-1; tentative D call: TRBD2 (5 bases). This CDR3 comprises 14 residues. Germline CDR1 reads SGHTA; CDR2 reads FQGNSA. Trimming pared 3 bases from V and 5 bases from J, leaving 11 bases between. CDR3 bases: TGTGCCAGCAGCTTCCTATCTAGCCACAATGAGCAGTTCTTC. Amino acid sequence: CASSFLSSHNEQFF.

The rearrangement joins TRBV10-3 to TRBJ2-7; 8 nucleotides agree with TRBD1. V shed 8 bases, J shed 5 bases, and the junction held 8 bases outside the gene matches. Germline CDR1 ENHRY, CDR2 SYGVKD. The CDR3 consists of 13 residues. The DNA for the CDR3 is TGTGCCATCCGACGACAGGGGTTAAACGAGCAGTACTTC. The encoded protein is CAIRRQGLNEQYF.

The chain recombines TRBV24-1 with TRBJ2-1; D perhaps matches TRBD2 (6 bases). The V and J ends lost 3 bases and 0 bases respectively, with 17 bases between them. From germline, CDR1 is KGHDR and CDR2 SFDVKD. The CDR3 has 18 residues. The CDR3: CATSDLGTPRRSYNEQFF. The CDR3 bases are TGTGCCACCAGTGATCTCGGGACTCCCCGCCGCTCCTACAATGAGCAGTTCTTC.

This clonotype has ten or more counts. The gene calls are TRBV2 and TRBJ1-5, with D possibly being TRBD1 (6 bases). This CDR3 spans 13 amino acids. Deletions cut 7 bases from V and 4 bases from J, with 11 bases between. Germline assignment: CDR1 SNHLY and CDR2 FYNNEI. The CDR3 DNA reads TGTGCCAGCAACAGGGCTGTTAATCAGCCCCAGCATTTT. It encodes CASNRAVNQPQHF.

The genes are TRBV7-9 and TRBJ1-6, with no clear D. Germline V lookup: CDR1 SEHNR, CDR2 FQNEAQ (reference sequence). Trimming removed 5 bases at V and 8 bases at J, with 16 bases between. This CDR3 has 15 residues. The CDR3 here is CASSNRAPGDSPLHF. Written as DNA, the CDR3 is TGTGCCAGCAGCAACCGGGCCCCTGGGGATTCACCCCTCCACTTT. The full variable domain, rest sourced from reference TRBV7-9 and TRBJ1-6, is DTGVSQNPRHKITKRGQNVTFRCDPISEHNRLYWYRQTLGQGPEFLTYFQNEAQLEKSRLLSDRFSAERPKGSFSTLEIQRTEQGDSAMYLCASSNRAPGDSPLHFGNGTRLTVT.

This clonotype was seen a handful of times. V gene TRBV6-2 or TRBV6-3 combines with J gene TRBJ1-2, with D possibly being TRBD1 (5 bases). Per germline, CDR1 MNHEY and CDR2 SVGEGT. Between the trimmed V and J ends, which lost 4 bases and 4 bases, there was a span of 16 bases. This CDR3 spans 15 amino acids. The CDR3: CASSSRDVLAYGYTF. The CDR3 nucleotides read TGTGCCAGCAGTTCTCGGGACGTCCTTGCCTATGGCTACACCTTC.

This clonotype occurred many times. The genes are TRBV3-1 and TRBJ1-1; D is possibly TRBD1 (5 bases). The germline V gene has CDR1 LGHDT and CDR2 YNNKEL (reference sequence). This CDR3 is 13 amino acids long. Trimming shortened V by 5 bases and J by 3 bases, and 10 bases separated the two germline ends. CDR3 sequence reads: CASSTRQYTEAFF. For the CDR3, the DNA is TGTGCCAGCAGCACCCGACAGTACACTGAAGCTTTCTTT. Variable domain in full (rest from reference TRBV3-1 and TRBJ1-1): DTAVSQTPKYLVTQMGNDKSIKCEQNLGHDTMYWYKQDSKKFLKIMFSYNNKELIINETVPNRFSPKSPDKAHLNLHINSLELGDSAVYFCASSTRQYTEAFFGQGTRLTVV.

This chain joins TRBV18 and TRBJ2-5, with D uncertain. Germline V gene lookup returns CDR1 KGHSH and CDR2 LQKENI. The V end lost 6 bases, the J end lost 2 bases, and 13 bases lay between the germline ends. The CDR3 sequence is 14 residues long. DNA of the CDR3: TGTGCCAGCTCCCTAATTAAGGGACAAGAGACCCAGTACTTC. Its protein is CASSLIKGQETQYF.

Only a few counts were recorded for this clonotype. This chain links TRBV12-3 or TRBV12-4 with TRBJ1-2; no firm D call. This CDR3 comprises 16 residues. V lost 6 bases and J lost 4, with 21 bases in between. The chain's CDR3 is CASSPLDELKVYGYTF. As DNA, the CDR3 is TGTGCCAGCAGCCCCCTGGACGAACTAAAGGTCTATGGCTACACCTTC.

This clonotype was detected a few times. The chain recombines TRBV20-1 with TRBJ1-6; the D gene is possibly TRBD1 (5 bases). CDR1 and CDR2 from the germline V gene are DFQATT and SNEGSKA (reference sequence). The CDR3 spans 16 residues. V was clipped by 3 bases and J by 8 bases, with 20 bases between them. CDR3 coding DNA: TGCAGTGCTAGCCTGGCGTTTAGCAGGGACGATTCACCCCTCCACTTT. Protein: CSASLAFSRDDSPLHF.

This clonotype was found many times. The rearrangement links TRBV7-2 to TRBJ2-1; no firm D call. CDR1 and CDR2 (germline): SGHTA, FQGNSA. The CDR3 has 14 amino acids. V lost 5 bases and J lost 4, with 12 bases in between. The CDR3, as DNA: TGTGCCAGCAGCGGTCGGCAGGATTACAATGAGCAGTTCTTC. This translates into CASSGRQDYNEQFF.